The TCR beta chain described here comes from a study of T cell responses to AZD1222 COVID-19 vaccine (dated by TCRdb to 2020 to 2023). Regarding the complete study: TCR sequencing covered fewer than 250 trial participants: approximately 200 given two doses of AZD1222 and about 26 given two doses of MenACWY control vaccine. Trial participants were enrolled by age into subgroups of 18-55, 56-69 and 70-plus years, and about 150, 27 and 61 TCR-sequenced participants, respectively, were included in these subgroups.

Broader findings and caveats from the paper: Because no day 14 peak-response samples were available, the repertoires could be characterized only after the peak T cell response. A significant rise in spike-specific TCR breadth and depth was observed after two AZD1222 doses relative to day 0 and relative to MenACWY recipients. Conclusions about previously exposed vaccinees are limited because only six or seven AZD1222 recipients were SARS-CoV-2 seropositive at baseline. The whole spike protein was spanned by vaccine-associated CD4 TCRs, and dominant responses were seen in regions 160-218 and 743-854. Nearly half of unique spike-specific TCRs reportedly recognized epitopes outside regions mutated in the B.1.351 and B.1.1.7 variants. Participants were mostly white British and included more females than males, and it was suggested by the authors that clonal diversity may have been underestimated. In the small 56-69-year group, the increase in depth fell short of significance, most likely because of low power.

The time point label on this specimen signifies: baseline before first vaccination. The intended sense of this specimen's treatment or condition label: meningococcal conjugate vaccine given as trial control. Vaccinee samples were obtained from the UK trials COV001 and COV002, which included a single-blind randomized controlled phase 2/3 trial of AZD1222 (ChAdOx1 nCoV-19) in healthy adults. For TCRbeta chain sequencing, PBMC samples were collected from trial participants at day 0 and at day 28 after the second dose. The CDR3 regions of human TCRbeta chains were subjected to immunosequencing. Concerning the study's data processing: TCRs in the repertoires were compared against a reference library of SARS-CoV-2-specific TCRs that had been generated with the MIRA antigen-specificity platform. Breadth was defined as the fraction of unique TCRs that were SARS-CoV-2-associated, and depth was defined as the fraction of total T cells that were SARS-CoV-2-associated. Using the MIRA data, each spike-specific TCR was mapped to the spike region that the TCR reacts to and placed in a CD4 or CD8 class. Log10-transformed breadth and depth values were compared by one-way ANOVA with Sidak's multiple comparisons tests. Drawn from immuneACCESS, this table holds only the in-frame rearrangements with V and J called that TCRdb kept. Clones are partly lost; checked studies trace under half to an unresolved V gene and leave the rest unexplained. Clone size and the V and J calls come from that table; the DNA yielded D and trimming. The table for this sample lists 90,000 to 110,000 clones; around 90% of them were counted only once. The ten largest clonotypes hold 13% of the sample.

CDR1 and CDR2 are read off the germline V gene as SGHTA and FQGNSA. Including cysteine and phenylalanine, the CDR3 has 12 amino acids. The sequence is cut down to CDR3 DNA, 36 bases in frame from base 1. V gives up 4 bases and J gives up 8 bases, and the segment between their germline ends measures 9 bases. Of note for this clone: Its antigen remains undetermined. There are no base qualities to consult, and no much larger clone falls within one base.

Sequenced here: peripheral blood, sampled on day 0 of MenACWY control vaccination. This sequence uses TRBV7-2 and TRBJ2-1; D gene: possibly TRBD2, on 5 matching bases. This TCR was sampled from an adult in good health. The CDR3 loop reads CASSSGWDEQFF. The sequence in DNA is TGTGCCAGCAGCTCGGGGTGGGATGAGCAGTTCTTC.